The next 10 T cell receptor beta chains were all read from a single sample in a study of T cell repertoires in cytomegalovirus infection (dated by TCRdb to between 2019 and 2020). The instrument given in TCRdb is Illumina HiSeq 1500. The public reads were reanalyzed by TCRdb: fastp trimming at Q25, MiXCR alignment, in-frame beta chains only. Entries that share a CDR3 protein sequence are merged under the most common genes and DNA. This sample holds some 270,000 distinct CDR3 sequences; roughly a fifth were observed only once. Roughly 20% of the sample is in the top ten clones. The antigens of these receptors remain unknown. The treatment or condition label on this specimen signifies: in vitro stimulation with specific CMV peptide epitopes to enrich CMV-specific T cells. The source was cultured PBMCs, collected from culture after CMV antigen stimulation. These receptors were collected from a human donor in good health (CMV status not recorded). Some clones in this sample may be carry-over from other donors' samples.

The chain combines TRBV20-1 with TRBJ1-1, with 8 bases that match TRBD1. CDR3 length: 16 amino acids. Losses at the gene ends were 4 bases for V and 4 bases for J; bases not matched to a gene: 14. The germline gives CDR1 DFQATT, CDR2 SNEGSKA (reference sequence). DNA for the CDR3: TGCAGTGCTAAACATGAGAGGACAGGGAGGTCCACTGAAGCTTTCTTT. Amino acid sequence: CSAKHERTGRSTEAFF.

In this sample, this clonotype turned up many times. The chain's CDR3 is CASSPSGDTEAFF. DNA of the CDR3: TGTGCCAGCTCACCTTCTGGAGACACTGAAGCTTTCTTT. The chain joins TRBV18 to TRBJ1-1; no clear D. Germline CDR1 and CDR2: KGHSH and LQKENI. The V and J ends lost 3 bases and 3 bases respectively, with 8 bases between them. The CDR3 runs 13 residues.

This clonotype was recorded many times. V gene TRBV4-1 combines with J gene TRBJ1-2, with unresolved D. The CDR3 is 13 amino acids. Germline V CDR1 and CDR2: MGHRA, YSYEKL. The V and J ends lost 3 bases and 9 bases respectively, with 14 bases between them. The CDR3 bases are TGCGCCAGCAGCCAGCCGGAGGTGTTGAGCTACACCTTC. Amino acid sequence: CASSQPEVLSYTF.

This clonotype has only a few counts. This chain links TRBV18 with TRBJ2-5; TRBD1 is a possible D gene (6 bases). This CDR3 has 15 amino acids. Trimming removed 0 bases from V and 3 bases from J, with 11 bases in between. Germline CDR1 reads KGHSH; CDR2 reads LQKENI. In DNA, the CDR3 is TGTGCCAGCTCACCACCGGGAAGGACAGAAGAGACCCAGTACTTC. Translation: CASSPPGRTEETQYF.

This clonotype was recorded many times. This chain links TRBV7-6 with TRBJ2-1, with D tentatively TRBD2 (5 bases). In germline, CDR1 is SGHVS, CDR2 FNYEAQ. Between the trimmed V and J ends, which lost 2 bases and 9 bases, there was a span of 11 bases. The length of the CDR3 is 13 residues. The CDR3: CASSLYGNGEQFF. The CDR3 coding sequence is TGTGCCAGCAGCTTATACGGGAATGGTGAGCAGTTCTTC.

CDR3 coding DNA: TGCGCCAGCAGCCAAGGGACGGGATATGGCTATGGCTACACCTTC. This codes for CASSQGTGYGYGYTF. This chain connects TRBV4-3 to TRBJ1-2, with no clear D. Germline assignment: CDR1 LGHNA and CDR2 YSLEER. Trimming shortened V by 1 base and J by 4 bases, and 13 bases separated the two germline ends. The CDR3 totals 15 residues.

The V call is TRBV6-2 or TRBV6-3, the J call TRBJ2-5; TRBD1 or TRBD2 may be the D gene (6 bases each). V was cut by 8 bases and J by 5 bases, with 21 bases left in between. Germline CDR1 reads MNHEY; CDR2 reads SVGEGT. The CDR3 consists of 15 residues. CDR3 region: CASREISGARETQYF. CDR3 sequence (DNA): TGTGCCAGCCGAGAAATATCGGGGGCGAGGGAGACCCAGTACTTC.

There are many counts of this clonotype. The rearrangement joins TRBV6-5 to TRBJ2-5; possible D gene TRBD2, 7 bases. Trimming stripped 7 bases from V and 6 bases from J, with 21 bases between. CDR3 length: 15 amino acids. Germline V lookup: CDR1 MNHEY, CDR2 SVGAGI. CDR3: CASNDPGGPQKTQYF. CDR3 coding DNA: TGTGCCAGCAACGACCCGGGGGGCCCCCAGAAGACCCAGTACTTC.

This clonotype was detected ten times or more. The CDR3 sequence: CASLWPTGELFF. CDR3 nucleotide sequence: TGTGCCAGCCTATGGCCAACCGGGGAGCTGTTTTTT. The chain couples TRBV6-2 or TRBV6-3 to TRBJ2-2; unclear D gene. Germline loops: CDR1 MNHEY, CDR2 SVGEGT. CDR3 length: 12 amino acids. V was clipped by 8 bases and J by 5 bases, with 9 bases between them.

The CDR3 sequence is CASSLSGTGDTQYF. DNA for the CDR3: TGTGCCAGCAGCTTAAGCGGGACCGGTGATACGCAGTATTTT. This chain links TRBV7-2 with TRBJ2-3; 7 nucleotides match TRBD2. Germline V gives CDR1 SGHTA, CDR2 FQGNSA. V shed 2 bases and J 6 bases; nucleotides not matched to a gene: 5. This CDR3 is built from 14 residues.